This is a list of T cell receptor beta chains from one sample in a study of cytomegalovirus exposure and HLA in healthy donors. Sequenced by immunoSEQ multiplex PCR; TCRdb stores in-frame clones only, minus some. The data contain 150,000 to 200,000 clones, approximately 79% of them singletons. Sequenced material: PBMCs. All receptors derive from a woman aged 25-40 years in good health and CMV-seropositive. CDR3s include the opening cysteine and the closing phenylalanine or tryptophan. D genes are given only for firm matches. Size is omitted from some rows. Given values are once, few, many or a class for expanded clones.

CDR3nt	CDR3aa	d_gene	j_gene	v_gene	abundance
TGTGCCTTTCGCCTAGGGGCGAGCTACGAGCAGTACTTC	CAFRLGASYEQYF	-	TRBJ2-7	TRBV30	few
TGTGCCAGCAGCCCCGTGTCGACAGGTAGTCACACTGAAGCTTTCTTT	CASSPVSTGSHTEAFF	-	TRBJ1-1	TRBV19	few
TGTGCCAGCAGCGTAACTACTCTGACAGATACGCAGTATTTT	CASSVTTLTDTQYF	-	TRBJ2-3	TRBV9	-
TGTGCCAGCAGCTTAACCACCGGGTTCGTGAATGGCCAGTACTTC	CASSLTTGFVNGQYF	-	TRBJ2-5	TRBV11-2	-
TGCGCCAGCAGCTTGGATCTGGGTGGCAGGGAGGGGTTAGAAGCTTTCTTT	CASSLDLGGREGLEAFF	-	TRBJ1-1	TRBV5-1	-
TGCGCCAGCAGCCAGGCGCGGGACCTAGATGCGGGTGAAAAACTGTTTTTT	CASSQARDLDAGEKLFF	-	TRBJ1-4	TRBV4-3	-
TGTGCCAGCAGTTTACTCACAGATACGCAGTATTTT	CASSLLTDTQYF	-	TRBJ2-3	TRBV28	-
TGTGCCAGCGTCCCCCGGAACACCGGGGAGCTGTTTTTT	CASVPRNTGELFF	-	TRBJ2-2	TRBV7-2	few
TGTGCCAGCAGCGCCAGGGGGCTTGATGAAAAACTGTTTTTT	CASSARGLDEKLFF	TRBD1	TRBJ1-4	TRBV6-1	-
TGTGCCAGCAGTTACTATACAGGGGGCGCCTACGAGCAGTACTTC	CASSYYTGGAYEQYF	TRBD1	TRBJ2-7	TRBV6-5	-